This record concerns one TCR beta chain sequence. Its antigen is still unknown. The record originates from a study of cytomegalovirus exposure and HLA in healthy donors. Regarding the study as a whole: In a later analysis, most CMV-associated TCR beta chains appeared HLA-restricted.

Trimming took off 2 bases at V and 5 bases at J, with 14 bases between the two ends. Germline-derived CDR1 and CDR2 are ENHRY and SYGVKD. The CDR3 has 15 amino acids. This PCR relied on a set of 60 Vbeta primers and 13 Jbeta primers. Libraries were prepared by immunoSEQ multiplex PCR; TCRdb keeps only in-frame clonotypes and omits some of them. The table shows roughly 200,000 clones, with about four fifths occurring only once. The V gene is TRBV10-3, the J gene TRBJ2-3; weak D call: TRBD2 (6 bases). Sequenced input: PBMCs. The receptor's source is a woman in her late teens or twenties in good health and CMV-seronegative. The CDR3 DNA reads TGTGCCATCAGTGAGCAGCGGGTTTTGGTAGATACGCAGTATTTT. This translates into CAISEQRVLVDTQYF.